The source of this TCR beta chain is a study of T cell responses to AZD1222 COVID-19 vaccine. Whole-study findings and limits: Increased Spike-specific TCR breadth and depth were observed after two AZD1222 doses. Seropositivity was recorded at baseline in only 5 or 6 AZD1222 recipients. Clonal diversity may have been underestimated, and the donors were mostly white British, with more females than males. Dominant CD4 TCR responses targeted spike regions 160-218 and 743-854.

Here immunoSEQ multiplex PCR was the method, and the copy in TCRdb shows in-frame clones only, minus some. The sample lists nearly 95,000 clones, around 89% occurring once. CDR3 length: 16 residues. From germline, CDR1 is SGHRS and CDR2 YFSETQ. J gave up 8 bases and V 5 bases, and 13 bases lay outside the gene matches. This clone was detected once. The antigen remains unidentified. The V gene is TRBV5-1, the J gene TRBJ2-1; 10 bases match TRBD1. Here the sequenced sample was peripheral blood, taken 28 days after the second AZD1222 dose. The sequence was collected from an adult who received the AZD1222 COVID-19 vaccine. The CDR3 loop reads CASSPHVDRGYYEQFF. Written as DNA, the CDR3 is TGCGCCAGCAGTCCACATGTGGACAGGGGGTATTATGAGCAGTTCTTC.